The entry that follows covers one T cell receptor (beta chain) sequence. The sample comes from a study of blood T cells in healthy people across ages. The use of a sample-barcoded 5' primer and a J-beta primer mix characterized a second PCR of about 7 to 12 cycles. From the 5' RACE reads, TCRdb called clonotypes with MiXCR, one entry per CDR3 protein. This table has about 800,000 distinct CDR3 sequences, 20% to 30% appearing once. Looked up from germline, CDR1 is SGHDT and CDR2 is YYEEEE. The CDR3 is 16 amino acids. Unmatched junction bases numbered 11, after V lost 2 bases and J lost 8 bases. This same sample was also taken into another study, of T cells of mothers and their children.

The specimen sequenced was blood. The TCR sequence derives from a boy aged 10-17 years in good health. The chain employs TRBV5-6 and TRBJ2-4; 9 positions match TRBD1. The chain's CDR3 is CASSFRGTGKVDIQYF. As DNA, the CDR3 is TGTGCCAGCAGCTTTCGAGGGACAGGGAAAGTTGACATTCAGTACTTC. Full variable domain (missing parts from reference TRBV5-6 and TRBJ2-4): DAGVTQSPTHLIKTRGQQVTLRCSPKSGHDTVSWYQQALGQGPQFIFQYYEEEERQRGNFPDRFSGHQFPNYSSELNVNALLLGDSALYLCASSFRGTGKVDIQYFGAGTRLSVL.